What follows are 28 T cell receptor beta chains derived from one specimen sequenced in a study of response to subunit inactivated influenza vaccine (dated by TCRdb to about 2018). Receptor libraries were prepared by RT-PCR. The run used an Illumina HiSeq 2500. TCRdb took the public reads, trimmed them with fastp at Q25, ran MiXCR for clone calling and kept in-frame beta chains. Each entry is one CDR3 protein sequence, shown with its most common DNA and genes. Present in this sample are roughly 520,000 distinct CDR3 sequences, over 25% of which were seen just once. The top ten constitute 1.5% to 2% of the sample. The material sequenced was CD4+ T cells sorted from PBMCs, taken more than 4 days after vaccination. The source is a man between 50 and 59 years old who received an inactivated influenza vaccine. Donor details come from another sample of the same person, matched by shared clones.

The gene calls are TRBV28 and TRBJ1-1; D is unclear. The germline CDR1 and CDR2 sequences are MDHEN and SYDVKM. The CDR3 has 12 residues. The germline V and J ends were trimmed by 6 bases and 1 base, with 6 bases remaining between them. The CDR3 region has the DNA TGTGCCAGCAGAGACCCGAACACTGAAGCTTTCTTT. Its protein product is CASRDPNTEAFF.

CDR3 coding DNA: TGTGCCAGCAGAAGCAACAGGGGTGCTAATGAAAAACTGTTTTTT. As protein: CASRSNRGANEKLFF. The V and J genes are TRBV12-3 or TRBV12-4 and TRBJ1-4; 7 bases fit TRBD1. With V trimmed by 6 bases and J by 3 bases, 7 bases remained unmatched. This CDR3 has 15 residues.

The chain is built from TRBV27 and TRBJ2-1, with D maybe TRBD2 (6 bases). The CDR3 has 16 amino acids. The ends were cut back, 6 bases at V and 7 bases at J, with 22 bases in the middle. From germline, CDR1 is MNHEY and CDR2 SMNVEV (reference sequence). CDR3 DNA: TGTGCCAGCAGAAAATCACTAGCAGTTGGTTCGAATGAGCAGTTCTTC. Amino acids: CASRKSLAVGSNEQFF.

The chain links TRBV12-3 or TRBV12-4 to TRBJ2-7; possibly TRBD2 for D (6 bases). This CDR3 has 13 residues. V lost 8 bases to trimming and J lost 1 base, with 12 bases between them. The CDR3 spells CASRGVRSYEQYF. CDR3 coding DNA: TGTGCCAGCCGCGGGGTGAGGTCCTACGAGCAGTACTTC.

The CDR3 region has the DNA TGCAGCGTTGAAAAAGGGGTAGATACGCAGTATTTT. The encoded protein is CSVEKGVDTQYF. The chain carries TRBV29-1 and TRBJ2-3; tentative D call: TRBD1 (5 bases). V was shortened by 2 bases and J by 5 bases, with 8 bases between the two germline ends. The CDR3 has 12 residues. The germline V gene encodes CDR1 SQVTM and CDR2 ANQGSEA.

At least ten counts were recorded for this clonotype. The chain couples TRBV24-1 to TRBJ2-5; 14 bases map to TRBD2. The length of the CDR3 is 19 residues. CDR1 is KGHDR and CDR2 is SFDVKD in the germline V gene. The ends lost 2 bases at V and 5 bases at J; junction bases unmatched: 12. The CDR3 sequence is CATSDSTGTSGSMMETQYF. In nucleotides, the CDR3 is TGTGCCACCAGTGATTCTACCGGGACTAGCGGGAGTATGATGGAGACCCAGTACTTC.

This sequence joins TRBV20-1 and TRBJ1-2; 11 bases agree with TRBD1. The V segment lost 5 bases and the J segment 3 bases; nucleotides outside the gene matches: 5. Germline V gene lookup returns CDR1 DFQATT and CDR2 SNEGSKA (reference sequence). This CDR3 has 14 amino acids. The CDR3 sequence is CSAPGQGADYGYTF. In DNA form, the CDR3 reads TGCAGTGCTCCTGGACAGGGGGCTGACTATGGCTACACCTTC.

This clonotype was counted a few times. The genes are TRBV7-9 and TRBJ1-1; D call uncertain. Germline V CDR1 and CDR2: SEHNR, FQNEAQ (reference sequence). This CDR3 is 12 amino acids long. V dropped 1 base and J dropped 10 bases, with 10 bases sitting between them. CDR3: CASSLESARAFF. For the CDR3, the DNA is TGTGCCAGCAGCTTAGAATCGGCGCGAGCTTTCTTT.

The genes are TRBV11-2 and TRBJ2-3, with 12 bases fitting TRBD2. The CDR3 is 16 amino acids. Germline CDR1 is SGHAT and CDR2 is FQNNGV. Germline trimming cut 4 bases from V and 3 bases from J; bases unmatched to any gene: 5. The CDR3 sequence is CASSSLAGGPTDTQYF. CDR3 bases: TGTGCCAGCAGCTCTCTAGCGGGGGGGCCTACAGATACGCAGTATTTT. The full variable domain, with the rest looked up from reference TRBV11-2 and TRBJ2-3, is EAGVAQSPRYKIIEKRQSVAFWCNPISGHATLYWYQQILGQGPKLLIQFQNNGVVDDSQLPKDRFSAERLKGVDSTLKIQPAKLEDSAVYLCASSSLAGGPTDTQYFGPGTRLTVL.

The chain is built from TRBV5-1 and TRBJ1-6, with a tentative D call TRBD1 (5 bases). V was shortened by 4 bases and J by 7 bases, with 15 bases between the two germline ends. Looked up from germline, CDR1 is SGHRS and CDR2 is YFSETQ. This CDR3 contains 15 residues. CDR3 loop: CASSPNRDVNSPLHF. For the CDR3, the DNA is TGCGCCAGCAGCCCAAACCGGGACGTGAATTCACCCCTCCACTTT.

This chain uses TRBV20-1 with TRBJ2-1, with D possibly matching TRBD2 (5 bases). The CDR3 has 14 amino acids. Trimming removed 5 bases from V and 0 bases from J, with 11 bases in between. Germline CDR1 and CDR2: DFQATT and SNEGSKA (reference sequence). CDR3 sequence: CSAQRTGSYNEQFF. In DNA form, the CDR3 reads TGCAGTGCTCAGCGGACTGGCTCCTACAATGAGCAGTTCTTC.

The rearrangement links TRBV5-1 to TRBJ2-7; D is unclear. CDR3 length equals 14 residues. Germline CDR1 and CDR2: SGHRS and YFSETQ. V was trimmed by 0 bases and J by 7 bases, leaving 14 bases between them. The CDR3 DNA sequence: TGCGCCAGCAGCTTGGCCGGAAAGGGTGAGGAGCAGTACTTC. This gives the protein CASSLAGKGEEQYF. Complete variable domain (other parts from reference TRBV5-1 and TRBJ2-7): KAGVTQTPRYLIKTRGQQVTLSCSPISGHRSVSWYQQTPGQGLQFLFEYFSETQRNKGNFPGRFSGRQFSNSRSEMNVSTLELGDSALYLCASSLAGKGEEQYFGPGTRLTVT.

The genes are TRBV27 and TRBJ2-3, with TRBD2 identical over 10 bases. J lost 5 bases, V lost 5 bases, and 13 bases had no gene match. Germline loops: CDR1 MNHEY, CDR2 SMNVEV (reference sequence). The CDR3 is made up of 17 amino acids. The CDR3 is CASSRTIGTSDQDTQYF. The DNA for the CDR3 is TGTGCCAGCAGTAGAACCATCGGGACTAGCGATCAAGATACGCAGTATTTT.

The V call is TRBV4-3, the J call TRBJ1-2; TRBD1 is a possible D gene (6 bases). CDR1 LGHNA and CDR2 YSLEER come from the germline V gene. The V gene lost 0 bases and the J gene lost 8 bases, with 16 bases spanning the gap. This CDR3 is 15 amino acids long. The CDR3 bases are TGCGCCAGCAGCCAAGATCCGGGGTTCAGGGGCGGCTACACCTTC. Its translation is CASSQDPGFRGGYTF.

This clonotype has more than one count but fewer than ten. This chain joins TRBV25-1 and TRBJ1-2, with D uncertain. The CDR3 runs 13 residues. The V gene's germline CDR1 is MGHDK and CDR2 SYGVNS. Trimming pared 1 base from V and 3 bases from J, leaving 6 bases between. Here the CDR3 reads CASSELGYYGYTF. CDR3 DNA: TGTGCCAGCAGTGAATTGGGATACTATGGCTACACCTTC.

The gene calls are TRBV25-1 and TRBJ1-1; 7 nucleotides match TRBD1. J gave up 5 bases and V 10 bases, and 7 bases lay outside the gene matches. CDR3 length: 12 residues. Germline assignment: CDR1 MGHDK and CDR2 SYGVNS. The CDR3 spells CATTGAWTEAFF. In DNA form, the CDR3 reads TGTGCCACCACAGGGGCGTGGACTGAAGCTTTCTTT.

CDR3 nucleotide sequence: TGCGCCAGCAGCCAGGTAGCGGGAGGGCCAATCGAGCAGTACTTC. This encodes CASSQVAGGPIEQYF. The gene calls are TRBV4-3 and TRBJ2-7, with 11 bases lining up with TRBD2. The germline CDR1 and CDR2 sequences are LGHNA and YSLEER. There are 15 residues in the CDR3. J was trimmed by 6 bases and V by 3 bases; bases with no gene match: 7.

The chain links TRBV24-1 to TRBJ1-2; D is undetermined. The germline CDR1 and CDR2 sequences are KGHDR and SFDVKD. The CDR3 has 14 residues. The V and J ends lost 4 bases and 6 bases respectively, with 14 bases between them. CDR3 protein: CATSDSELGDGYTF. The CDR3 DNA sequence: TGTGCCACCAGTGACTCGGAACTGGGTGATGGCTACACCTTC.

A few counts support this clonotype. J is TRBJ2-1 and V is TRBV27, with 11 positions matching TRBD2. With V trimmed by 8 bases and J by 7 bases, 13 bases remained unmatched. Germline CDR1 is MNHEY and CDR2 is SMNVEV (reference sequence). The CDR3 spans 16 residues. CDR3 residues: CASSLAGDARGNEQFF. The CDR3, as DNA: TGTGCCAGCTCACTAGCGGGGGACGCAAGGGGGAATGAGCAGTTCTTC.

The V call is TRBV15, the J call TRBJ2-7; D is perhaps TRBD1 or TRBD2 (5 bases each). Germline lookup yields CDR1 LNHNV and CDR2 YYDKDF (reference sequence). The CDR3 extends over 16 amino acids. Trimming took 3 bases from V and 0 from J, leaving 15 bases between them. The CDR3 loop is CATSRTGTRSSYEQYF. CDR3 DNA sequence: TGTGCCACCAGCAGGACCGGGACCCGGAGCTCCTACGAGCAGTACTTC.

The chain couples TRBV30 to TRBJ2-7; D tentatively fits TRBD1 or TRBD2 (6 bases each). Germline V gene data show CDR1 as GTSNPN and CDR2 as SVGIG (reference sequence). The CDR3 sequence is 11 residues long. With 4 bases removed from V and 3 bases from J, the gap between germline ends came to 7 bases. CDR3 bases: TGTGCCTGGAAGGGGGGCTACGAGCAGTACTTC. It is translated as CAWKGGYEQYF. The full variable domain, in which reference TRBV30 and TRBJ2-7 provide the parts outside the CDR3, is SQTIHQWPATLVQPVGSPLSLECTVEGTSNPNLYWYRQAAGRGLQLLFYSVGIGQISSEVPQNLSASRPQDRQFILSSKKLLLSDSGFYLCAWKGGYEQYFGPGTRLTVT.

This clonotype was seen a handful of times. The chain links TRBV24-1 to TRBJ2-7; D might be TRBD1 (5 bases). In germline, CDR1 is KGHDR, CDR2 SFDVKD. Trimming shortened V by 5 bases and J by 1 base, and 8 bases separated the two germline ends. This CDR3 is built from 13 residues. For the CDR3, the DNA is TGTGCCACCAGTGGCGACAGTTCCTACGAGCAGTACTTC. Amino acids: CATSGDSSYEQYF.

There are a few counts of this clonotype. The V and J genes are TRBV7-2 and TRBJ2-2; no clear D. The germline V gene has CDR1 SGHTA and CDR2 FQGNSA. The V gene lost 3 bases and the J gene lost 0 bases, with 8 bases spanning the gap. This CDR3 has 15 amino acids. CDR3 loop: CASSFRLTNTGELFF. The CDR3 bases are TGTGCCAGCAGCTTTCGACTCACGAACACCGGGGAGCTGTTTTTT.

The sample holds a few counts of this clonotype. V and J are TRBV20-1 and TRBJ1-6; no clear D gene. This CDR3 is built from 15 residues. V dropped 4 bases and J dropped 1 base, with 11 bases sitting between them. Looked up from germline, CDR1 is DFQATT and CDR2 is SNEGSKA (reference sequence). CDR3 amino acids: CSAKHSGSYNSPLHF. The CDR3 DNA reads TGCAGTGCTAAACACTCCGGGTCCTATAATTCACCCCTCCACTTT.

This chain joins TRBV4-3 and TRBJ1-6; TRBD1 matches 7 bases. CDR1 and CDR2 from the germline V gene are LGHNA and YSLEER. The J segment lost 7 bases and the V segment lost 3 bases, leaving 6 bases of the junction unmatched. The CDR3 loop spans 15 amino acids. CDR3 DNA sequence: TGCGCCAGCAGCCACACCGGACAGGAGAATTCACCCCTCCACTTT. It encodes CASSHTGQENSPLHF.

This clonotype was seen more than once but under ten times. The chain carries TRBV13 and TRBJ2-7, with D tentatively TRBD1 or TRBD2 (5 bases each). V lost 3 bases and J lost 0, with 18 bases in between. Germline values: CDR1 PRHDT, CDR2 FYEKMQ (reference sequence). The CDR3 is 17 amino acids. The CDR3 spells CASSFHGGPRSSYEQYF. For the CDR3, the DNA is TGTGCCAGCAGCTTCCATGGGGGACCAAGGAGCTCCTACGAGCAGTACTTC.

The chain couples TRBV5-1 to TRBJ1-1; perhaps TRBD1 as D (5 bases). The CDR3 runs 15 residues. V lost 0 bases and J 5 bases, leaving 14 bases between the germline ends. Germline V gene lookup returns CDR1 SGHRS and CDR2 YFSETQ. The CDR3 here is CASSLDVGRGTEAFF. The CDR3 DNA follows: TGCGCCAGCAGCTTGGATGTGGGGCGGGGGACTGAAGCTTTCTTT.

In its sample, this clonotype was seen a few times. The chain has TRBV6-5 and TRBJ2-1; perhaps D is TRBD1 or TRBD2 (5 bases each). V was cut by 2 bases and J by 2 bases, with 13 bases left in between. Germline V gives CDR1 MNHEY, CDR2 SVGAGI. The CDR3 extends over 16 amino acids. CDR3 nucleotides: TGTGCCAGCAGTTACAGGGTTAGGGACCCCTACAATGAGCAGTTCTTC. This codes for CASSYRVRDPYNEQFF.